This record concerns one TCR beta chain sequence. This entry belongs to a study of PD-1 blockade in classical Hodgkin lymphoma. The protocol was immunoSEQ multiplex PCR, while the TCRdb copy is restricted to in-frame clones and leaves out a portion. Of about 64,000 clones listed, about 92% were seen once; the top ten hold about 8%. Time point of the sample: cycle 4 day 1 (C4D1), after less than 7 weeks of nivolumab. Relapses following autologous stem cell transplantation were seen in all patients, with brentuximab vedotin exposure varying. The sample in question was peripheral blood mononuclear cells (PBMCs), obtained before the fourth cycle of nivolumab. This sequence was found in a human donor with classical Hodgkin lymphoma.

The CDR3 sequence is CASSLSGRANEQFF. The CDR3 region has the DNA TGTGCCAGCAGCCTGAGCGGGAGGGCGAATGAGCAGTTCTTC. The gene calls are TRBV27 and TRBJ2-1; 10 nucleotides line up with TRBD2. The CDR3 runs 14 residues. V lost 6 bases to trimming and J lost 7 bases; unmatched junction nucleotides: 6. Germline V gene data show CDR1 as MNHEY and CDR2 as SMNVEV (reference sequence).